These 7 T cell receptor beta chains were all obtained from the same sample, sequenced in a study of T cells in Graves' hyperthyroidism and ophthalmopathy. Authors of the study amplified TCR beta CDR3 regions from RNA transcripts. HTBI primers were used for first-round RT-PCR of the TCR CDR3. One entry per CDR3 protein, called by TCRdb with MiXCR from the multiplex PCR reads. Among more than 350,000 distinct CDR3 sequences listed, roughly 15% were seen once. The sample was blood. Every receptor here comes from a woman aged 55 to 70 with Graves' ophthalmopathy.

This clonotype was seen at least ten times. The chain links TRBV18 to TRBJ1-2; D is uncertain. Germline CDR1 KGHSH, CDR2 LQKENI. The CDR3 is 12 residues long. Trimming stripped 8 bases from V and 8 bases from J, with 15 bases between. CDR3 protein: CASVAGSGGYTF. The CDR3 DNA reads as TGTGCCAGCGTTGCCGGGAGTGGAGGCTACACCTTC.

This clonotype was observed a few times. The chain carries TRBV20-1 and TRBJ2-3, with a weak D call TRBD1 (5 bases). The CDR3 extends over 17 amino acids. CDR1 and CDR2 (germline): DFQATT, SNEGSKA (reference sequence). The V and J ends lost 3 bases and 2 bases respectively, with 21 bases between them. Here the CDR3 DNA reads TGCAGTGCTAGTCCCTGGGGCTCTTCTAGGTTCACAGATACGCAGTATTTT. Its protein product is CSASPWGSSRFTDTQYF.

This chain joins TRBV29-1 and TRBJ2-4; no definite D call. Germline V lookup: CDR1 SQVTM, CDR2 ANQGSEA. Trimming removed 0 bases from V and 2 bases from J, with 11 bases in between. The CDR3 loop spans 15 amino acids. The CDR3 sequence is CSVEDQDETKNIQYF. CDR3 sequence (DNA): TGCAGCGTTGAAGATCAGGATGAGACCAAAAACATTCAGTACTTC. The entire variable domain, with the rest obtained from reference TRBV29-1 and TRBJ2-4, is as follows: SAVISQKPSRDICQRGTSLTIQCQVDSQVTMMFWYRQQPGQSLTLIATANQGSEATYESGFVIDKFPISRPNLTFSTLTVSNMSPEDSSIYLCSVEDQDETKNIQYFGAGTRLSVL.

This clonotype came up a few times. The genes are TRBV5-5 and TRBJ2-5; TRBD2 is a possible D gene (5 bases). This CDR3 is built from 16 residues. V lost 1 base, J lost 4 bases, and 17 bases lay in between. Germline V lookup: CDR1 SGHKS, CDR2 YYEKEE (reference sequence). The DNA of the CDR3 is TGTGCCAGCAGCTTGCTACTCGCCAAGGCGGGAGAGACCCAGTACTTC. Its translation: CASSLLLAKAGETQYF.

This clonotype was counted only a few times. The rearrangement links TRBV25-1 to TRBJ2-3, with 10 bases identical to TRBD2. Germline CDR1 is MGHDK and CDR2 is SYGVNS. CDR3 length: 20 amino acids. V was pared by 4 bases and J by 2 bases, with 18 bases of the junction left unmatched. The CDR3: CASSATGRPLAGELTDTQYF. In nucleotides, the CDR3 is TGTGCCAGCAGTGCCACAGGCCGGCCCCTAGCGGGAGAACTCACAGATACGCAGTATTTT.

This clonotype was picked up many times. The chain employs TRBV12-3 or TRBV12-4 and TRBJ2-5; D is tentatively TRBD1 or TRBD2 (5 bases each). The ends were cut back, 3 bases at V and 4 bases at J, with 12 bases in the middle. The CDR3 covers 14 residues. The CDR3, as DNA: TGTGCCAGCAGTTTTACTGGGGGAAGAGAGACCCAGTACTTC. Its protein is CASSFTGGRETQYF.

In this sample, this clonotype turned up many times. This chain connects TRBV20-1 to TRBJ1-4, with D unresolved. This CDR3 spans 13 amino acids. V gave up 0 bases and J gave up 8 bases, with 10 bases separating them. CDR1 and CDR2 from the germline V gene are DFQATT and SNEGSKA (reference sequence). This CDR3 reads CSAREGRREKLFF. CDR3 in DNA: TGCAGTGCTAGAGAAGGGCGTCGGGAAAAACTGTTTTTT.